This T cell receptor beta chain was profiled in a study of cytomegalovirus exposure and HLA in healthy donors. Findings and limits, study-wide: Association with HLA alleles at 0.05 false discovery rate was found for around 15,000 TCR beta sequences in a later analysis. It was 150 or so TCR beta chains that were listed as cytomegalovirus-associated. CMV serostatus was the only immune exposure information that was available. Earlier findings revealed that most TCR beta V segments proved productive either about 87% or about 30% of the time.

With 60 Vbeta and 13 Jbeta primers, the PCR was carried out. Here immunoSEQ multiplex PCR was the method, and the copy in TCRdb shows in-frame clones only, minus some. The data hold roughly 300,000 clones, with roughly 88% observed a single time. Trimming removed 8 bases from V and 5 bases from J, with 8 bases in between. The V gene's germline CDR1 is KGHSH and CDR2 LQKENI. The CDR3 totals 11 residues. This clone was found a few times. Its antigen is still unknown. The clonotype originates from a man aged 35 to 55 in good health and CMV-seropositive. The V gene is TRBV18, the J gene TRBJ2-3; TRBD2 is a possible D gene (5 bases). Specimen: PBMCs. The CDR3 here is CASRGGDTQYF. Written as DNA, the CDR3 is TGTGCCAGCCGAGGAGGAGATACGCAGTATTTT.